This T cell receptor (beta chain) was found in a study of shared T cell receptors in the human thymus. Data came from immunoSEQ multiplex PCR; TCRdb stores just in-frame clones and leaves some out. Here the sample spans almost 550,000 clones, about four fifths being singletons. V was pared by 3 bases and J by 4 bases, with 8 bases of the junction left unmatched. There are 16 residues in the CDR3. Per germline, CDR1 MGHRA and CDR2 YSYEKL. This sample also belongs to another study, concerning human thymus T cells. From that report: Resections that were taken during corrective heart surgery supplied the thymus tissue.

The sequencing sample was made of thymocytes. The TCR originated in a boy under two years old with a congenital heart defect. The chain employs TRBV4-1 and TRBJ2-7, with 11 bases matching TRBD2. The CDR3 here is CASSHPAGTSGYEQYF. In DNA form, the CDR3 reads TGCGCCAGCAGCCACCCTGCCGGGACTAGCGGTTACGAGCAGTACTTC.